This entry lists 7 T cell receptor beta chains sequenced from one sample in a study of blood T cell repertoires in COVID-19. TCRdb's table, derived via immunoSEQ multiplex PCR, lists solely in-frame clones and lacks some. The table lists about 120,000 clones, about 89% of them singletons. The sequenced sample consisted of peripheral blood. Receptor source: a man between 60 and 75 years old with COVID-19, enrolled during active disease.

V usage is TRBV5-5 and J usage is TRBJ1-2, with D perhaps matching TRBD1 (5 bases). CDR3 length: 17 amino acids. Germline V gene data show CDR1 as SGHKS and CDR2 as YYEKEE (reference sequence). Trimming removed 0 bases at V and 5 bases at J, with 20 bases between. The DNA for the CDR3 is TGTGCCAGCAGCTTGGGGCCCGTTCAAGACAGTGATTATGGCTACACCTTC. Amino acids: CASSLGPVQDSDYGYTF. The full variable domain, in which reference TRBV5-5 and TRBJ1-2 provide the parts outside the CDR3, is DAGVTQSPTHLIKTRGQQVTLRCSPISGHKSVSWYQQVLGQGPQFIFQYYEKEERGRGNFPDRFSARQFPNYSSELNVNALLLGDSALYLCASSLGPVQDSDYGYTFGSGTRLTVV.

The chain employs TRBV28 and TRBJ1-1, with 8 nucleotides matching TRBD1. The germline gives CDR1 MDHEN, CDR2 SYDVKM. V dropped 6 bases and J dropped 3; count of bases not matched to a gene: 12. CDR3 length: 16 residues. The CDR3 nucleotides are TGTGCCAGCAGCTCCTACAGGGGGAAGGCGGACACTGAAGCTTTCTTT. It codes for CASSSYRGKADTEAFF.

The chain carries TRBV11-2 and TRBJ1-6, with 9 nucleotides matching TRBD1. The ends lost 2 bases at V and 7 bases at J; junction bases unmatched: 0. The CDR3 sequence is 14 residues long. CDR1 and CDR2 (germline): SGHAT, FQNNGV. CDR3 sequence reads: CASSLTGGNSPLHF. In nucleotides, the CDR3 is TGTGCCAGCAGCTTAACAGGGGGCAATTCACCCCTCCACTTT.

This chain joins TRBV11-2 and TRBJ2-5, with D perhaps TRBD2 (5 bases). The CDR3 covers 14 residues. The V end was cut by 2 bases, the J end by 5 bases, with 12 bases between. Germline V CDR1 and CDR2: SGHAT, FQNNGV. In DNA form, the CDR3 reads TGTGCCAGCAGCTTATTGGCGGGTCGGGAGACCCAGTACTTC. Its protein is CASSLLAGRETQYF.

The chain recombines TRBV9 with TRBJ2-5, with D uncertain. The germline gives CDR1 SGDLS, CDR2 YYNGEE. The CDR3 runs 13 residues. V gave up 3 bases and J gave up 1 base, with 7 bases separating them. The CDR3 spells CASSESIQETQYF. For the CDR3, the DNA is TGTGCCAGCAGCGAATCAATCCAAGAGACCCAGTACTTC.

This chain uses TRBV7-9 with TRBJ2-3; D not certain. The CDR3 extends over 12 amino acids. Trimming left V 4 bases short and J 2 bases short, with 4 bases between. CDR1 SEHNR and CDR2 FQNEAQ come from the germline V gene (reference sequence). CDR3 amino acids: CASSSVTDTQYF. Written as DNA, the CDR3 is TGTGCCAGCAGCTCCGTCACAGATACGCAGTATTTT.

V gene TRBV6-5 combines with J gene TRBJ1-2, with 8 bases fitting TRBD1. In germline, CDR1 is MNHEY, CDR2 SVGAGI. The CDR3 spans 15 residues. V shed 7 bases and J 8 bases; nucleotides not matched to a gene: 15. The CDR3 DNA reads as TGTGCCAGCAATAACGGGGCAGGGGGCCTTCGGGGCTACACCTTC. Its protein product is CASNNGAGGLRGYTF.